These T cell receptor beta chains were read from a single sample in a study of T cell responses to AZD1222 COVID-19 vaccine. TCRdb's table, derived via immunoSEQ multiplex PCR, lists solely in-frame clones and lacks some. The sample yields fewer than 200,000 clones, approximately 92% seen once. The sequencing here drew on peripheral blood, taken on day 0 of AZD1222 vaccination. All receptors come from an adult in good health. CDR3s include the opening cysteine and the closing phenylalanine or tryptophan. D genes are given only for firm matches. The size field is filled for only some rows; it gives once, few, many or a size class.

>TRBV19|-|-|TRBJ1-3
CASTDMGQTAGNTIYF
TGTGCCAGTACCGATATGGGCCAGACAGCTGGAAACACCATATATTTT
>TRBV5-8|-|-|TRBJ1-2
CASSGTPRDGYTF
TGTGCCAGCAGCGGGACCCCTCGGGATGGCTACACCTTC
>TRBV13|-|TRBD2|TRBJ2-2
CASSLSGLAGITGELFF
TGTGCCAGCAGCCTCTCGGGACTAGCGGGGATCACCGGGGAGCTGTTTTTT
>TRBV30|-|-|TRBJ1-1
CAWSVLSRNTEAFF
TGTGCCTGGAGTGTACTAAGTCGGAACACTGAAGCTTTCTTT
>TRBV19|-|-|TRBJ1-3
CASSIGRVGSSGNTIYF
TGTGCCAGTAGTATAGGGAGGGTCGGGAGCTCTGGAAACACCATATATTTT
>TRBV5-1|-|-|TRBJ2-7
CASSKGGPYEQYF
TGCGCCAGCAGCAAAGGGGGACCCTACGAGCAGTACTTC
>TRBV19|once|-|TRBJ2-3
CASSQTDTDTQYF
TGTGCCAGTAGTCAAACGGACACAGATACGCAGTATTTT
>TRBV7-3|-|-|TRBJ1-3
CASSLSPPSSGNTIYF
TGTGCCAGCAGCTTAAGTCCACCTTCCTCTGGAAACACCATATATTTT
>TRBV7-3|once|TRBD2|TRBJ2-2
CASSPSIAGGPRSVGELFF
TGTGCCAGCAGCCCGTCTATCGCGGGAGGCCCCCGGTCGGTAGGGGAGCTGTTTTTT
>TRBV12-5|-|TRBD1|TRBJ2-7
CASGLITGTARTYEQYF
TGTGCTAGTGGTTTGATTACCGGGACAGCGCGGACCTACGAGCAGTACTTC
>TRBV6-1|-|-|TRBJ1-2
CASSDVPVYGYTF
TGTGCCAGCAGTGACGTGCCAGTCTATGGCTACACCTTC
>TRBV27|-|TRBD1|TRBJ1-1
CASSPRTGGLGNTEAFF
TGTGCCAGCAGCCCTCGGACAGGGGGGTTAGGGAACACTGAAGCTTTCTTT
>TRBV4-2|-|-|TRBJ2-7
CASSQDQTGLEQYF
TGTGCCAGCAGCCAAGATCAGACGGGGCTCGAGCAGTACTTC
>TRBV21-1|few|-|TRBJ1-5
CASSKAGLQGRENQPQHF
TGTGCCAGCAGCAAAGCCGGCCTTCAGGGCAGGGAAAATCAGCCCCAGCATTTT
>TRBV5-1|-|TRBD2|TRBJ2-3
CASSLGTSGLTDTQYF
TGCGCCAGCAGCTTAGGGACTAGCGGGCTCACAGATACGCAGTATTTT
>TRBV19|-|TRBD2|TRBJ2-7
CASSIVGPAGSEQYF
TGTGCCAGTAGTATAGTGGGGCCAGCGGGAAGTGAGCAGTACTTC
>TRBV18|-|-|TRBJ1-1
CASSPRGGGAFF
TGTGCCAGCTCACCGAGAGGGGGGGGAGCTTTCTTT
>TRBV18|-|TRBD2|TRBJ2-3
CASSPSVAGRRDTQYF
TGTGCCAGCTCACCCTCAGTAGCGGGGAGAAGGGATACGCAGTATTTT
>TRBV6-5|once|-|TRBJ1-5
CASSYSAGRGNQPQHF
TGTGCCAGCAGTTACTCGGCGGGGAGAGGCAATCAGCCCCAGCATTTT
>TRBV20-1|-|-|TRBJ1-2
CSASRGAYGYTF
TGCAGTGCTAGTCGAGGGGCCTATGGCTACACCTTC
>TRBV2|-|-|TRBJ2-1
CASSGLPPYNEQFF
TGTGCCAGCAGTGGACTCCCACCCTACAATGAGCAGTTCTTC
>TRBV12-3/TRBV12-4|-|TRBD1|TRBJ1-1
CASSPGGTEAFF
TGTGCCAGCAGTCCAGGGGGCACTGAAGCTTTCTTT
>TRBV27|few|-|TRBJ2-7
CASRYSLGLRNEQYF
TGTGCCAGCAGATACTCCCTCGGGCTTCGAAACGAGCAGTACTTC
>TRBV27|once|-|TRBJ2-2
CASSLTAGRFTGELFF
TGTGCCAGCAGTTTAACGGCAGGTCGGTTCACCGGGGAGCTGTTTTTT
>TRBV2|-|TRBD1|TRBJ1-3
CASSTWTGSGNTIYF
TGTGCCAGCAGTACCTGGACAGGGTCTGGAAACACCATATATTTT
>TRBV7-9|once|TRBD2|TRBJ2-7
CASSLTTSGFYEQYF
TGTGCCAGCAGCTTAACGACTAGCGGGTTTTACGAGCAGTACTTC
>TRBV30|-|TRBD1|TRBJ2-1
CAWQGDSYNEQFF
TGTGCCTGGCAGGGGGATTCATACAATGAGCAGTTCTTC
>TRBV6-2/TRBV6-3|-|TRBD2|TRBJ2-4
CASSPLARGGSFQNIQYF
TGTGCCAGCAGTCCACTTGCACGGGGGGGGTCATTTCAAAACATTCAGTACTTC
>TRBV7-2|-|-|TRBJ1-1
CASSSQGGNTEAFF
TGTGCCAGCAGCTCCCAGGGCGGGAACACTGAAGCTTTCTTT
>TRBV11-2|-|-|TRBJ2-7
CASSISAGGGEQYF
TGTGCCAGCAGTATCTCAGCAGGGGGAGGAGAGCAGTACTTC
>TRBV19|-|-|TRBJ2-7
CASSPRLMSYEQYF
TGTGCCAGTAGTCCTCGACTGATGTCCTACGAGCAGTACTTC
>TRBV7-9|few|-|TRBJ1-1
CASSVTSGGRSAFF
TGTGCCAGCAGCGTAACCTCTGGAGGGAGGTCAGCTTTCTTT
>TRBV5-6|-|-|TRBJ1-2
CASSLGGIPYGYTF
TGTGCCAGCAGCTTGGGAGGGATCCCCTATGGCTACACCTTC
>TRBV27|-|TRBD2|TRBJ2-4
CASSMTGGRNIQYF
TGTGCCAGCAGTATGACGGGGGGACGAAACATTCAGTACTTC
>TRBV27|-|-|TRBJ1-5
CASSSSFTDGFQGPQHF
TGTGCCAGCAGTTCCTCTTTTACAGACGGTTTCCAGGGGCCCCAGCATTTT
>TRBV6-5|-|TRBD2|TRBJ2-5
CASSFRLAGGHETQYF
TGTGCCAGCAGTTTCCGACTAGCGGGGGGGCATGAGACCCAGTACTTC
>TRBV15|-|-|TRBJ2-7
CATSRRPGYEQYF
TGTGCCACCAGCAGAAGGCCGGGTTACGAGCAGTACTTC
>TRBV6-5|-|-|TRBJ2-1
CASSYDGASYNEQFF
TGTGCCAGCAGTTACGACGGGGCTAGTTACAATGAGCAGTTCTTC
>TRBV30|once|-|TRBJ2-7
CAWGAGTYEQYF
TGTGCCTGGGGGGCAGGGACCTACGAGCAGTACTTC
>TRBV12-3/TRBV12-4|-|TRBD1|TRBJ1-2
CASSRDRIYGYTF
TGTGCCAGCAGCCGGGACAGGATCTATGGCTACACCTTC
>TRBV11-2|-|TRBD2|TRBJ2-7
CASSQQGLGSYEQYF
TGTGCCAGCAGCCAGCAGGGACTAGGGTCCTACGAGCAGTACTTC
>TRBV7-9|-|-|TRBJ2-7
CASSNTAGHYEQYF
TGTGCCAGCAGCAATACGGCAGGGCACTACGAGCAGTACTTC
>TRBV12-3/TRBV12-4|-|-|TRBJ1-2
CASSLSPPVGYTF
TGTGCCAGCAGTTTAAGCCCACCCGTGGGCTACACCTTC
>TRBV6-2/TRBV6-3|-|-|TRBJ2-5
CASSYSKSGSETQYF
TGTGCCAGCAGTTACTCGAAGAGCGGGTCGGAGACCCAGTACTTC
>TRBV4-3|-|-|TRBJ1-4
CASSQELKGDEKLFF
TGCGCCAGCAGCCAAGAATTAAAGGGGGATGAAAAACTGTTTTTT
>TRBV27|-|TRBD2|TRBJ2-1
CASRGLANEQFF
TGTGCCAGCAGGGGACTAGCCAATGAGCAGTTCTTC
>TRBV28|-|-|TRBJ2-3
CATRQVGEDTQYF
TGTGCCACCCGACAGGTTGGTGAGGATACGCAGTATTTT
>TRBV9|-|-|TRBJ1-1
CASSRLEGTEAFF
TGTGCCAGCAGCCGCCTTGAAGGCACTGAAGCTTTCTTT
>TRBV19|-|-|TRBJ2-7
CASSQAPAGTYEQYF
TGTGCCAGTAGCCAGGCCCCGGCAGGTACCTACGAGCAGTACTTC
>TRBV11-2|-|-|TRBJ2-1
CASSLGLHQGQFF
TGTGCCAGCAGCTTAGGCCTCCACCAGGGGCAGTTCTTC
>TRBV28|-|TRBD2|TRBJ2-1
CASSLLLSGGSSYNEQFF
TGTGCCAGCAGTTTATTGCTGAGCGGGGGGAGCTCCTACAATGAGCAGTTCTTC
>TRBV7-9|few|-|TRBJ1-1
CASSPRGAALNTEAFF
TGTGCCAGCAGCCCGAGGGGGGCAGCTTTGAACACTGAAGCTTTCTTT